This is a list of T cell receptor beta chains from one sample in a study of cytomegalovirus exposure and HLA in healthy donors. The method was immunoSEQ multiplex PCR; TCRdb's version includes in-frame clones alone and lacks a portion of them. The sample contains roughly 130,000 clones, around 80% of which appear only once. Sequenced sample: PBMCs. Receptors were obtained from a human donor in good health. Each CDR3 is given with its conserved first and last residue. The D gene is left open where the match is weak. Where a row states a size, it is once, few, many or the class of an expanded clone; other rows omit it.

D gene: -
J gene: TRBJ1-5
V gene: TRBV19
clone size: once
CDR3 protein: CASIDAGVGQIQPQHF
CDR3 DNA: TGTGCCAGTATTGACGCGGGGGTAGGGCAAATTCAGCCCCAGCATTTT

D gene: TRBD1
J gene: TRBJ2-5
V gene: TRBV19
clone size: -
CDR3 protein: CASSIWQGAWETQYF
CDR3 DNA: TGTGCCAGTAGTATTTGGCAGGGGGCTTGGGAGACCCAGTACTTC

D gene: -
J gene: TRBJ1-1
V gene: TRBV19
clone size: few
CDR3 protein: CASSLNRHQETEAFF
CDR3 DNA: TGTGCCAGTAGTCTCAATAGACACCAAGAAACTGAAGCTTTCTTT

D gene: TRBD1
J gene: TRBJ1-2
V gene: TRBV29-1
clone size: -
CDR3 protein: CSVEGSGDSRGDGYTF
CDR3 DNA: TGCAGCGTTGAGGGTTCTGGGGACAGCCGAGGGGATGGCTACACCTTC

D gene: -
J gene: TRBJ1-1
V gene: TRBV18
clone size: -
CDR3 protein: CASSPPFRTEAFF
CDR3 DNA: TGTGCCAGCTCACCACCCTTTCGCACTGAAGCTTTCTTT

D gene: TRBD1
J gene: TRBJ2-5
V gene: TRBV27
clone size: -
CDR3 protein: CASSSKRGTGVIKTQYF
CDR3 DNA: TGTGCCAGCAGTTCAAAAAGGGGGACAGGGGTCATTAAGACCCAGTACTTC

D gene: TRBD1
J gene: TRBJ1-1
V gene: TRBV28
clone size: -
CDR3 protein: CASSSNPRDRGLGTEAFF
CDR3 DNA: TGTGCCAGCAGTTCAAATCCCCGGGACAGGGGGCTCGGCACTGAAGCTTTCTTT

D gene: -
J gene: TRBJ1-2
V gene: TRBV27
clone size: -
CDR3 protein: CASSLSPRNYGYTF
CDR3 DNA: TGTGCCAGCAGTTTATCCCCCAGGAACTATGGCTACACCTTC

D gene: -
J gene: TRBJ1-2
V gene: TRBV5-6
clone size: -
CDR3 protein: CASSRDSGGYTF
CDR3 DNA: TGTGCCAGCAGCCGCGACAGTGGTGGCTACACCTTC

D gene: TRBD1
J gene: TRBJ1-6
V gene: TRBV5-8
clone size: -
CDR3 protein: CASSYTQGAAYNSPLHF
CDR3 DNA: TGTGCCAGCAGCTATACACAGGGGGCGGCCTATAATTCACCCCTCCACTTT

D gene: -
J gene: TRBJ1-6
V gene: TRBV7-3
clone size: -
CDR3 protein: CASSIGHLYNSPLHF
CDR3 DNA: TGTGCCAGCAGCATCGGACACCTCTATAATTCACCCCTCCACTTT

D gene: TRBD2
J gene: TRBJ2-1
V gene: TRBV5-1
clone size: few
CDR3 protein: CASRSGGDTSSYNEQFF
CDR3 DNA: TGCGCCAGCAGGAGCGGGGGGGACACGAGCTCCTACAATGAGCAGTTCTTC

D gene: TRBD1
J gene: TRBJ2-7
V gene: TRBV29-1
clone size: few
CDR3 protein: CSDFDRVYEQYF
CDR3 DNA: TGCAGCGACTTCGACAGGGTTTACGAGCAGTACTTC

D gene: TRBD1
J gene: TRBJ1-4
V gene: TRBV2
clone size: -
CDR3 protein: CASSELDRALEKLFF
CDR3 DNA: TGTGCCAGCAGTGAACTGGACAGGGCTCTCGAAAAACTGTTTTTT

D gene: -
J gene: TRBJ2-5
V gene: TRBV2
clone size: -
CDR3 protein: CASSEYVRMRVETQYF
CDR3 DNA: TGTGCCAGCAGTGAATATGTTAGAATGCGAGTGGAGACCCAGTACTTC

D gene: -
J gene: TRBJ1-4
V gene: TRBV2
clone size: -
CDR3 protein: CASSEDRNEKLFF
CDR3 DNA: TGTGCCAGCAGTGAAGACAGAAATGAAAAACTGTTTTTT

D gene: -
J gene: TRBJ2-3
V gene: TRBV7-9
clone size: -
CDR3 protein: CASSPPGSGDTQYF
CDR3 DNA: TGTGCCAGCAGCCCACCGGGTTCGGGGGATACGCAGTATTTT

D gene: -
J gene: TRBJ1-4
V gene: TRBV2
clone size: -
CDR3 protein: CASSDDGRGDEKLFF
CDR3 DNA: TGTGCCAGCAGTGATGATGGCAGGGGTGATGAAAAACTGTTTTTT

D gene: -
J gene: TRBJ2-1
V gene: TRBV4-2
clone size: few
CDR3 protein: CASSQDPSGRPYNEQFF
CDR3 DNA: TGTGCCAGCAGCCAAGATCCTTCGGGGAGGCCCTACAATGAGCAGTTCTTC

D gene: -
J gene: TRBJ1-3
V gene: TRBV6-1
clone size: -
CDR3 protein: CASHTSTATGTIYF
CDR3 DNA: TGTGCCAGCCACACTTCGACAGCGACGGGCACCATATATTTT

D gene: TRBD1
J gene: TRBJ1-1
V gene: TRBV9
clone size: -
CDR3 protein: CASRITGANTEAFF
CDR3 DNA: TGTGCCAGCAGGATCACAGGGGCTAACACTGAAGCTTTCTTT

D gene: TRBD2
J gene: TRBJ2-7
V gene: TRBV9
clone size: -
CDR3 protein: CASSPTSGASSYEQYF
CDR3 DNA: TGTGCCAGCAGCCCCACTAGCGGGGCAAGCTCCTACGAGCAGTACTTC

D gene: TRBD1
J gene: TRBJ2-3
V gene: TRBV5-1
clone size: -
CDR3 protein: CASSPGTGADTQYF
CDR3 DNA: TGCGCCAGCAGCCCTGGGACAGGGGCCGATACGCAGTATTTT

D gene: -
J gene: TRBJ1-4
V gene: TRBV7-4
clone size: -
CDR3 protein: CASSHGGTANEKLFF
CDR3 DNA: TGTGCCAGCAGCCACGGGGGTACGGCGAATGAAAAACTGTTTTTT

D gene: TRBD1
J gene: TRBJ2-2
V gene: TRBV5-5
clone size: -
CDR3 protein: CASSSGQANTGELFF
CDR3 DNA: TGTGCCAGCAGCTCAGGACAGGCGAACACCGGGGAGCTGTTTTTT

D gene: -
J gene: TRBJ1-3
V gene: TRBV5-6
clone size: -
CDR3 protein: CASRPSDGTRGNTIYF
CDR3 DNA: TGTGCCAGCAGGCCGTCGGACGGTACTAGGGGAAACACCATATATTTT

D gene: TRBD2
J gene: TRBJ2-3
V gene: TRBV7-6
clone size: -
CDR3 protein: CASSLGGGRTDTQYF
CDR3 DNA: TGTGCCAGCAGCTTAGGGGGGGGAAGAACAGATACGCAGTATTTT

D gene: -
J gene: TRBJ1-1
V gene: TRBV19
clone size: once
CDR3 protein: CASSIEVPDTEAFF
CDR3 DNA: TGTGCCAGTAGTATAGAAGTCCCAGATACTGAAGCTTTCTTT

D gene: -
J gene: TRBJ2-7
V gene: TRBV4-1
clone size: -
CDR3 protein: CASSQSGASYEQYF
CDR3 DNA: TGCGCCAGCAGCCAATCTGGGGCCTCCTACGAGCAGTACTTC

D gene: TRBD2
J gene: TRBJ2-1
V gene: TRBV7-2
clone size: -
CDR3 protein: CASTQNIIAGDDNEQFF
CDR3 DNA: TGTGCCAGCACCCAGAATATAATAGCGGGGGATGACAATGAGCAGTTCTTC

D gene: -
J gene: TRBJ1-1
V gene: TRBV9
clone size: -
CDR3 protein: CASSGGRGAGAPSEAFF
CDR3 DNA: TGTGCCAGCAGCGGGGGGCGGGGAGCGGGGGCCCCGAGTGAAGCTTTCTTT

D gene: -
J gene: TRBJ1-2
V gene: TRBV6-4
clone size: -
CDR3 protein: CASSPGGYGYTF
CDR3 DNA: TGTGCCAGCAGTCCGGGGGGCTATGGCTACACCTTC

D gene: TRBD1
J gene: TRBJ1-6
V gene: TRBV6-5
clone size: -
CDR3 protein: CAIQAGTGNSPLHF
CDR3 DNA: TGTGCCATCCAGGCCGGGACAGGGAATTCACCCCTCCACTTT

D gene: -
J gene: TRBJ2-5
V gene: TRBV5-4
clone size: -
CDR3 protein: CASSYYRETQYF
CDR3 DNA: TGTGCCAGCAGCTACTACCGGGAGACCCAGTACTTC

D gene: TRBD2
J gene: TRBJ2-3
V gene: TRBV28
clone size: -
CDR3 protein: CASKEDFSGVRDTQYF
CDR3 DNA: TGTGCCAGCAAGGAAGATTTTAGCGGGGTCCGAGATACGCAGTATTTT

D gene: -
J gene: TRBJ1-4
V gene: TRBV10-3
clone size: many
CDR3 protein: CATNDGGGLFF
CDR3 DNA: TGTGCCACCAATGACGGCGGCGGACTGTTTTTT

D gene: TRBD2
J gene: TRBJ2-1
V gene: TRBV7-9
clone size: -
CDR3 protein: CASSLGAGGAEQFF
CDR3 DNA: TGTGCCAGCAGCTTAGGAGCGGGGGGGGCGGAGCAGTTCTTC

D gene: TRBD1
J gene: TRBJ2-1
V gene: TRBV9
clone size: -
CDR3 protein: CASSGHRGHNEQFF
CDR3 DNA: TGTGCCAGCAGCGGCCACAGGGGGCATAATGAGCAGTTCTTC